A single sample gave rise to the 5 T cell receptor beta chains below, sequenced in a study of PD-1 blockade in mismatch repair-deficient tumors. Assay: immunoSEQ multiplex PCR; the TCRdb copy retains only in-frame clones and omits some. This table has fewer than 60,000 clones, around 77% appearing once. This material consisted of PBMCs, taken before pembrolizumab treatment. These receptors came from an adult with mismatch repair-deficient cancer.

The J gene is TRBJ2-3, the V gene TRBV5-1; perhaps TRBD2 as D (6 bases). This CDR3 is 14 amino acids long. The V and J ends lost 6 bases and 0 bases respectively, with 11 bases between them. Germline V gene data show CDR1 as SGHRS and CDR2 as YFSETQ. The CDR3: CASTLGGSTDTQYF. Here the CDR3 DNA reads TGCGCCAGCACCCTGGGAGGTAGCACAGATACGCAGTATTTT.

This clone was observed a single time. The genes are TRBV7-9 and TRBJ2-5, with TRBD2 as a possible D gene (6 bases). CDR3 length equals 15 residues. The germline CDR1 and CDR2 sequences are SEHNR and FQNEAQ (reference sequence). Trimming cost V 5 bases and J 5 bases, with 18 bases left between them. CDR3 protein: CASSQVSGAGETQYF. The CDR3 bases are TGTGCCAGCAGCCAAGTATCGGGAGCAGGGGAGACCCAGTACTTC.

This rearrangement joins TRBV2 to TRBJ2-1, with 7 bases lining up with TRBD1. The CDR3 consists of 15 residues. The V gene end was trimmed by 2 bases and the J gene end by 7 bases; junction bases not matched to a gene: 8. The germline gives CDR1 SNHLY, CDR2 FYNNEI. Written as DNA, the CDR3 is TGTGCCAGCAGTGAAAGTTTGTGGGGACAGAATGAGCAGTTCTTC. Its translation is CASSESLWGQNEQFF.

The rearrangement uses TRBV18 and TRBJ1-1; TRBD1 agrees at 7 bases. Trimming cost V 5 bases and J 4 bases; bases outside gene matches: 4. Looked up from germline, CDR1 is KGHSH and CDR2 is LQKENI. This CDR3 region has 13 residues. The CDR3 coding sequence is TGTGCCAGCTCAGATCAGGGGGGCACTGAAGCTTTCTTT. Its protein product is CASSDQGGTEAFF.

The chain is built from TRBV5-4 and TRBJ1-1; a weak D match, TRBD1 (5 bases). V lost 5 bases, J lost 0 bases, and 17 bases lay in between. The germline V gene has CDR1 SGHNT and CDR2 YYREEE (reference sequence). The CDR3 contains 16 residues. The CDR3 nucleotides read TGTGCCAGCAGTACTGGGGGGAGGGCCTTGAACACTGAAGCTTTCTTT. It codes for CASSTGGRALNTEAFF.